This TCR beta chain originates from a study of blood T cells in healthy people across ages (dated by TCRdb to the mid-2010s). Broadly, across the study: In model experiments, template switching captured roughly one uniquely barcoded TCR beta cDNA molecule for every two T cells. Using the same blood draw, the study looked at two additional independent replicas of 1 million unique cDNA reads for two donors, one aged 18 to 30 and the other aged 80 or older. Four age groups were formed from the donors: young (average around 15 years), middle-aged (just under 40), aged (over 55) and long-lived (less than 85). Age-related changes in TCR beta repertoire diversity were measured in the study by deep sequencing normalized with unique cDNA molecular identifiers. To avoid experimental bias, donors of different ages were randomly spread across the sequencing lanes.

Here is what the overall study found, with its caveats: Compared with the aged group, the long-lived group had more naive CD4+ T cells, fewer expanded clones and increased TCR diversity, suggesting age selection. Total diversity estimates from one million sequenced T cells were considered lower bounds and underestimates. The CMV infection status of donors was not known, potentially confounding age-related changes in expanded clonotypes. Conclusive comparison of naive and antigen-experienced compartments was prevented by the profiling of bulk unsorted PBMCs. As age increased, observed TCR beta diversity per million T cells dropped in a roughly linear way, and a significant reduction was already evident by age 40. Observed TCR beta diversity correlated strongly with the percentage of naive T cells measured by flow cytometry.

Receptors were amplified or captured by 5' RACE. The instrument given in TCRdb is Illumina HiSeq 2500. A second about 7 to 11 cycle PCR used a sample-barcoded 5' primer and a J-beta primer mix. Each TCR beta cDNA molecule received a unique molecular identifier from a template-switch 5' adaptor carrying 12 random nucleotides. Each sample yielded at least 3 million CDR3-containing paired-end reads. First-strand cDNA was synthesized from all RNA with the Mint cDNA synthesis kit, primed by a TRBC-specific oligonucleotide. Following uracil-DNA glycosylase treatment, all cDNA underwent a first 18-cycle PCR with the universal primers M1SS and BC2_uni_R. As for how the authors treated the data: Each sample was normalized by randomly selecting 1 million high-quality reads, each carrying a distinct molecular identifier. Reads with shared molecular identifiers were discarded instead of being binned into consensus sequences. CDR3 identification, clonotype clustering and error correction used MiTCR with a Q25 quality threshold and the strictest error-elimination algorithm. A nonparametric unseen species model with Euler transformation was used to estimate a lower bound on total TCR beta diversity. In TCRdb, the public reads were trimmed at Q25 with fastp and aligned with MiXCR, with productive beta chains retained. Rows are unified per CDR3 protein, each entry keeping the most common DNA and genes. The V and J calls shown here were made by TCRdb, not taken from the authors' results. This sample holds about 720,000 distinct CDR3 sequences; approximately 22% were observed only once. The top ten clonotypes cover 22% of the sample.

Taken from the germline V gene, the CDR1 and CDR2 loops are MNHNS and SASEGT. V sheds 4 bases and J sheds 4 bases, leaving 13 bases between their ends. The CDR3 starts with the cysteine, ends with the phenylalanine, and has 14 residues. CDR3 DNA only is kept here, 42 bases in frame from base 1. In regard to this clonotype: Its antigen is still unknown. No base-level quality is on record; no much larger clone is a single base apart.

Donors were roughly 40 systemically healthy Caucasian individuals from Russia aged roughly 6 to 90 years. Each donor gave approximately 9.4 milliliters of peripheral blood, drawn into EDTA-treated Vacutainer tubes. PBMCs were isolated by Ficoll-Paque density-gradient centrifugation, with at least 7 million obtained per sample. Trizol reagent was used to extract total RNA from PBMCs, with at least 6 micrograms per sample. For every donor, flow cytometry on a PBMC aliquot measured the percentage of naive CD45RAhigh/CD27high T cells. This chain is built from TRBV6-1 and TRBJ1-1, with a weak D call of TRBD1 (5 bases match). The sequence was collected from a man in his 70s in good health. Sequenced: blood. The encoded CDR3 is CASSVPGKATEAFF. The DNA is TGTGCCAGCAGTGTACCAGGGAAGGCCACTGAAGCTTTCTTT.